One and the same sample provided the 8 T cell receptor beta chains below, sequenced in a study of shared clonotypes between healthy human individuals. CD45RO-negative cells were positively selected for CCR7, leaving out terminally differentiated effector memory CD45RA+ cells. This table comes from immunoSEQ multiplex PCR, and its TCRdb copy is limited to in-frame clones, with some not included. The sample consists of about 2,200,000 clones, around 93% of them appearing once. Material: naive CD8+ T cells from PBMCs. These receptors all come from a man between 18 and 29 years old in good health. Some clones in this sample may be carry-over from other donors' samples.

This clone showed up just once. The chain employs TRBV4-1 and TRBJ2-1; D is perhaps TRBD1 or TRBD2 (5 bases each). The ends were cut back, 1 base at V and 5 bases at J, with 15 bases in the middle. Germline CDR1 is MGHRA and CDR2 is YSYEKL. There are 16 residues in the CDR3. CDR3 in DNA: TGCGCCAGCAGCCAAGTGGGAGTTCTAGGGGACAATGAGCAGTTCTTC. This translates into CASSQVGVLGDNEQFF.

This chain uses TRBV27 with TRBJ2-7; a possible D gene is TRBD2 (6 bases). The CDR3 has 12 amino acids. The V end lost 8 bases, the J end lost 7 bases, and 15 bases lay between the germline ends. The V gene's germline CDR1 is MNHEY and CDR2 SMNVEV (reference sequence). The DNA for the CDR3 is TGTGCCAGCTCCCATGGGACTGCTGAGCAGTACTTC. Amino acids: CASSHGTAEQYF.

CDR3 nucleotides: TGTGCCAGCAGTTACTCAGGCGAAGAGAACACTGAAGCTTTCTTT. Protein product: CASSYSGEENTEAFF. This sequence joins TRBV6-6 and TRBJ1-1; D ambiguous. V was clipped by 0 bases and J by 1 base, with 9 bases between them. CDR3 length: 15 amino acids. In germline, CDR1 is MNHNY, CDR2 SVGAGI (reference sequence).

The chain employs TRBV7-2 and TRBJ2-4; TRBD1 might be the D (5 bases). From germline, CDR1 is SGHTA and CDR2 FQGNSA. The CDR3 has 12 amino acids. The V and J ends lost 3 bases and 15 bases respectively, with 15 bases between them. The CDR3 region is CASSLGRVGPYF. The CDR3 bases are TGTGCCAGCAGCTTGGGCAGGGTAGGTCCGTACTTC.

A note on this clone: The identical CDR3 is also encoded by other nucleotide sequences in the sample. The V gene is TRBV27, the J gene TRBJ2-7; perhaps TRBD1 as D (6 bases). V lost 0 bases, J lost 0 bases, and 12 bases lay in between. The CDR3 is 16 amino acids. Germline loops: CDR1 MNHEY, CDR2 SMNVEV (reference sequence). This chain's CDR3 is CASSLSPGTFSYEQYF. The CDR3 coding sequence is TGTGCCAGCAGTTTATCCCCCGGGACATTCTCCTACGAGCAGTACTTC.

V is TRBV9 and J is TRBJ2-7; D might be TRBD2 (5 bases). The CDR3 is made up of 15 amino acids. V lost 0 bases and J lost 4, with 14 bases in between. Germline CDR1 reads SGDLS; CDR2 reads YYNGEE. The CDR3 spells CASSVGAGTDYEQYF. Here the CDR3 DNA reads TGTGCCAGCAGCGTAGGTGCGGGTACAGATTACGAGCAGTACTTC.

The gene calls are TRBV27 and TRBJ2-7; tentative D call: TRBD1 (7 bases). Germline CDR1 MNHEY, CDR2 SMNVEV (reference sequence). This CDR3 is built from 14 residues. The V end lost 4 bases, the J end lost 6 bases, and 16 bases lay between the germline ends. The CDR3 sequence: CASSSTDRRAEQYF. CDR3 nucleotides: TGTGCCAGCAGTTCGACGGACAGGAGGGCCGAGCAGTACTTC.

The gene calls are TRBV6-1 and TRBJ2-7; D might be TRBD2 (5 bases). The CDR3 has 16 residues. V lost 1 base, J lost 2 bases, and 15 bases lay in between. Germline CDR1 is MNHNS and CDR2 is SASEGT. CDR3 region: CASSEDSRGLTYEQYF. In nucleotides, the CDR3 is TGTGCCAGCAGTGAAGATTCCCGCGGACTGACCTACGAGCAGTACTTC.